The present T cell receptor (beta chain) was sequenced within a study of blood T cell repertoires in COVID-19. Profiled with immunoSEQ multiplex PCR; TCRdb holds only in-frame clones, not every one. The profile covers about 480,000 clones, with about 91% appearing a single time and roughly 12% taken by the ten largest. The CDR3 is 13 amino acids. V was cut by 5 bases and J by 4 bases, with 11 bases left in between. Germline CDR1 and CDR2: PRHDT and FYEKMQ (reference sequence). The receptor's source is a woman in her forties or fifties with COVID-19, enrolled during active disease. The chain recombines TRBV13 with TRBJ1-1; no clear D. Sequenced sample: peripheral blood. CDR3 region: CASSPLGGTEAFF. The CDR3 region has the DNA TGTGCCAGCAGCCCTCTGGGAGGCACTGAAGCTTTCTTT.